The entry below gives a single TCR beta chain sequence along with its context. Its antigen is unidentified. The data belong to a study of cytomegalovirus exposure and HLA in healthy donors. On the study more broadly: Drawn from HLA-typed donors, about 82 million unique TCRs were held in an early data release.

Study-level points and caveats: Trimming of TCR beta V- and J-genes showed a link, identified in a later analysis, to a missense DCLRE1C variant. Researchers reported that a few CMV-associated chains were confirmed in vitro as CMV antigen-specific.

With 60 Vbeta and 13 Jbeta primers, the PCR was carried out. Here immunoSEQ multiplex PCR was the method, and the copy in TCRdb shows in-frame clones only, minus some. The sample records some 150,000 clones, just under 90% being singletons. Germline CDR1 reads SGDLS; CDR2 reads YYNGEE. V gave up 0 bases and J gave up 3 bases; unmatched junction bases: 1. The CDR3 spans 15 residues. The sample comprised PBMCs. The sequence derives from a woman aged 30 to 39 in good health and CMV-seronegative. The chain is built from TRBV9 and TRBJ2-1; TRBD2 matches at 9 bases. CDR3 region: CASSVDSGSYNEQFF. The CDR3 DNA reads as TGTGCCAGCAGCGTAGATAGCGGGAGCTACAATGAGCAGTTCTTC.